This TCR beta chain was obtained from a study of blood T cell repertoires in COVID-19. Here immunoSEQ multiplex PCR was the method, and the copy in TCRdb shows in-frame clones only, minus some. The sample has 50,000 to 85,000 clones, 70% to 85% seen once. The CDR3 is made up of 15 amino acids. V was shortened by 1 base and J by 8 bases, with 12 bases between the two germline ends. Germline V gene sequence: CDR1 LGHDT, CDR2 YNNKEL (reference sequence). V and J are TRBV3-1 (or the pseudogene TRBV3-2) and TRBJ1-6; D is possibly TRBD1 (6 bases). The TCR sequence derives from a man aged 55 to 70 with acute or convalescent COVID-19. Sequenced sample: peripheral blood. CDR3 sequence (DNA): TGTGCCAGCAGCCAAGTCGCGGGGGCTTATTCACCCCTCCACTTT. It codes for CASSQVAGAYSPLHF.